The clone carrying this T cell receptor beta chain was seen repeatedly, ten times or more. Its antigen is unknown. The CDR3 is made up of 15 amino acids. Germline CDR1 and CDR2: MNHEY and SVGAGI. The J segment lost 9 bases and the V segment lost 7 bases, leaving 11 bases of the junction unmatched. These data come from a study of shared clonotypes between healthy human individuals. The overall study: Participating donors consisted of a couple of women and a few men aged 18 to 49. Study-wide results and limits: Generation of non-shared clonotypes was less probable than generation of clonotypes shared by all four donors.

TCRdb's copy holds only in-frame clones and misses some; the assay was immunoSEQ multiplex PCR. The sample comprises about 960,000 clones, approximately 80% of which are singletons, and around 1.5% rests with the top ten. Every donor, a Caucasian adult, lived in Nashville, Tennessee. This clonotype originated in a man aged 18 to 30 in good health. J is TRBJ2-2 and V is TRBV6-5, with 10 positions matching TRBD2. The sample consisted of memory CD4+ T cells sorted from blood. Subset described: CD45RA-negative fraction. This CDR3 reads CASNQAAGGPWELFF. The CDR3 bases are TGTGCCAGCAACCAGGCAGCGGGGGGGCCCTGGGAGCTGTTTTTT.